One and the same sample provided the 17 T cell receptor beta chains below, sequenced in a study of T cells in Graves' hyperthyroidism and ophthalmopathy. Amplification yielded TCR beta CDR3 regions, with RNA transcripts as the source. First-round RT-PCR with HTBI primers amplified the TCR CDR3 region. From the multiplex PCR reads, TCRdb called clonotypes with MiXCR, one entry per CDR3 protein. The sample includes 800,000 or so distinct CDR3 sequences, roughly 40% of them seen just once. Sequencing was performed on blood. These receptors were collected from a man between 18 and 29 years old with Graves' hyperthyroidism.

The chain couples TRBV6-1 to TRBJ2-7; 7 bases agree with TRBD1. This CDR3 spans 14 amino acids. Germline-derived CDR1 and CDR2 are MNHNS and SASEGT. The junction had 6 bases not matched to a gene; V was cut back by 6 bases and J by 1 base. CDR3 amino acids: CASRTGYGSYEQYF. The CDR3 DNA sequence: TGTGCCAGCAGGACAGGGTATGGGTCCTACGAGCAGTACTTC.

On this clonotype itself: A junction end diverges from the germline sequence, so it may reflect a read error. V usage is TRBV7-9 and J usage is TRBJ1-1; D is possibly TRBD1 (6 bases). The CDR3 length is 14 residues. Germline CDR1 and CDR2: SEHNR and FQNEAQ (reference sequence). This CDR3 reads CASSQEISRTASFF. CDR3 DNA sequence: TGTGCCAGCAGCCAAGAGATAAGCAGGACAGCTTCTTTTTTT.

This clonotype was counted ten times or more. The V and J genes are TRBV29-1 and TRBJ1-1, with D unclear. Germline loops: CDR1 SQVTM, CDR2 ANQGSEA. This CDR3 has 11 amino acids. Trimming removed 5 bases at V and 3 bases at J, with 7 bases between. In nucleotides, the CDR3 is TGCAGCGTTTACAAAGACACTGAAGCTTTCTTT. It codes for CSVYKDTEAFF.

Notes on this clonotype: A much larger clonotype is one base distant, so this may be a read error. The V call is TRBV7-3, the J call TRBJ1-2, with TRBD1 matching over 9 bases. Germline lookup yields CDR1 SGHTA and CDR2 FQGTGA. CDR3 length equals 13 residues. The CDR3, as DNA: TGTGTCAGCAGCAATGACAGGGGGGAAGGCTACACCTTC. Protein product: CVSSNDRGEGYTF. The full variable domain, completed using reference TRBV7-3 and TRBJ1-2, is GAGVSQTPSNKVTEKGKYVELRCDPISGHTALYWYRQSLGQGPEFLIYFQGTGAADDSGLPNDRFFAVRPEGSVSTLKIQRTERGDSAVYLCVSSNDRGEGYTFGSGTRLTVV.

This clonotype occurred once. The chain recombines TRBV5-1 with TRBJ2-2, with 8 positions matching TRBD1. Germline-derived CDR1 and CDR2 are SGHRS and YFSETQ. The CDR3 is made up of 14 amino acids. V lost 2 bases, J lost 4 bases, and 1 base stayed unmatched. The CDR3 DNA reads as TGCGCCAGCAGCTTTCAGGGGGCCACCGGGGAGCTGTTTTTT. Translation: CASSFQGATGELFF.

CDR3 bases: TGTGCCAGCAGCTGGGGGGGACTAGCCCAAGAGACCCAGTACTTC. This sequence encodes CASSWGGLAQETQYF. The chain combines TRBV7-2 with TRBJ2-5; 9 bases map to TRBD2. After removal of 4 bases from V and 1 base from J, the junction contained 4 bases not matched to a gene. The CDR3 is 15 residues long. Germline V gene lookup returns CDR1 SGHTA and CDR2 FQGNSA. Based on the CDR3 plus reference TRBV7-2 and TRBJ2-5, the full variable domain is GAGVSQSPSNKVTEKGKDVELRCDPISGHTALYWYRQSLGQGLEFLIYFQGNSAPDKSGLPSDRFSAERTGGSVSTLTIQRTQQEDSAVYLCASSWGGLAQETQYFGPGTRLLVL.

The chain has TRBV2 and TRBJ2-5; 8 nucleotides align to TRBD1. The V segment lost 10 bases and the J segment 13 bases; nucleotides outside the gene matches: 17. Germline lookup yields CDR1 SNHLY and CDR2 FYNNEI. The CDR3 has 13 amino acids. CDR3 nucleotide sequence: TGTGCCACCAGCAAGGGGACAGGAGAAAAACTGTACTTC. Its protein product is CATSKGTGEKLYF.

This clonotype was seen only a few times. The genes are TRBV2 and TRBJ1-4; TRBD1 might be the D (6 bases). CDR3 size: 15 residues. Per the germline V gene, CDR1 is SNHLY and CDR2 is FYNNEI. The V end lost 4 bases, the J end lost 4 bases, and 13 bases lay between the germline ends. The CDR3 nucleotides are TGTGCCAGCAGTGGGCAGGGGAAGAATAATGAAAAACTGTTTTTT. This codes for CASSGQGKNNEKLFF.

This clonotype was picked up many times. The rearrangement links TRBV7-9 to TRBJ2-7, with D possibly being TRBD1 (5 bases). This CDR3 has 13 residues. Germline values: CDR1 SEHNR, CDR2 FQNEAQ (reference sequence). V was clipped by 5 bases and J by 4 bases, with 12 bases between them. The CDR3 here is CASSPHDRYEQYF. The CDR3 DNA follows: TGTGCCAGCAGCCCCCACGACAGATACGAGCAGTACTTC.

This clonotype showed up just a few times. V usage is TRBV10-3 and J usage is TRBJ2-2; TRBD2 matches at 7 bases. This CDR3 has 17 residues. V trimming: 6 bases; J trimming: 5 bases; junction bases outside the gene matches: 15. Germline CDR1 and CDR2: ENHRY and SYGVKD. CDR3 DNA sequence: TGTGCCATCAGGGTGCCCCCTTCTAGCGGTTGGACCGGGGAGCTGTTTTTT. Translation gives CAIRVPPSSGWTGELFF.

This clonotype was seen at least ten times. The chain has TRBV15 and TRBJ2-7; D is unclear. The CDR3 length is 13 residues. V was pared by 0 bases and J by 2 bases, with 5 bases between. In germline, CDR1 is LNHNV, CDR2 YYDKDF (reference sequence). This CDR3 reads CATSRERTYEQYF. The CDR3 DNA sequence: TGTGCCACCAGCAGAGAAAGAACCTACGAGCAGTACTTC.

The chain recombines TRBV7-2 with TRBJ2-7, with a tentative D call TRBD1 (5 bases). V lost 0 bases to trimming and J lost 3 bases, with 12 bases between them. Germline V CDR1 and CDR2: SGHTA, FQGNSA. The CDR3 contains 15 residues. CDR3 DNA sequence: TGTGCCAGCAGCTTAGCTAGGGGTAGCAACTACGAGCAGTACTTC. Translated, it gives CASSLARGSNYEQYF.

V usage is TRBV2 and J usage is TRBJ1-4; no clear D gene. V lost 3 bases, J lost 8 bases, and 16 bases lay in between. This CDR3 spans 15 amino acids. Germline CDR1 SNHLY, CDR2 FYNNEI. The CDR3 here is CASSDPGGRREKLFF. DNA for the CDR3: TGTGCCAGCAGTGACCCGGGCGGCCGGCGAGAAAAACTGTTTTTT.

CDR3 protein: CASSPQSAGSDEQYF. Written as DNA, the CDR3 is TGTGCCAGCAGCCCCCAGTCAGCAGGGTCGGACGAGCAGTACTTC. The rearrangement joins TRBV11-2 to TRBJ2-7; possibly TRBD1 for D (5 bases). Trimming shortened V by 5 bases and J by 5 bases, and 19 bases separated the two germline ends. CDR1 and CDR2 from the germline V gene are SGHAT and FQNNGV. The CDR3 has 15 amino acids.

This clonotype was counted between two and nine times. This chain uses TRBV5-4 with TRBJ2-2, with a weak D call TRBD2 (6 bases). CDR3 length: 15 residues. Germline V gene data show CDR1 as SGHNT and CDR2 as YYREEE (reference sequence). The ends were cut back, 4 bases at V and 1 base at J, with 11 bases in the middle. Here the CDR3 reads CASSPGGLNTGELFF. The CDR3 DNA sequence: TGTGCCAGCAGCCCCGGGGGATTGAACACCGGGGAGCTGTTTTTT.

This clonotype was counted many times. The chain employs TRBV29-1 and TRBJ2-7, with 7 bases fitting TRBD2. The CDR3 length is 13 residues. Germline V gene lookup returns CDR1 SQVTM and CDR2 ANQGSEA. After removal of 8 bases from V and 3 bases from J, the junction contained 10 bases not matched to a gene. CDR3 in DNA: TGCAGCAACTTAGCGGGTGGTTTCTACGAGCAGTACTTC. Protein sequence: CSNLAGGFYEQYF.

In its sample, this clonotype was seen a few times. The J gene is TRBJ2-7, the V gene TRBV12-3 or TRBV12-4; D tentatively reads TRBD1 or TRBD2 (6 bases each). Trimming shortened V by 6 bases and J by 9 bases, and 18 bases separated the two germline ends. The CDR3 extends over 13 amino acids. Here the CDR3 DNA reads TGTGCCAGCAGCCCGGGGACACCCGGGGGGCAGTACTTC. Its translation is CASSPGTPGGQYF.